This passage covers 28 T cell receptor beta chains from one sample sequenced in a study of blood T cell repertoires in COVID-19. Only in-frame clones appear in the TCRdb table, and some are missing; sequencing was by immunoSEQ multiplex PCR. This repertoire shows 250,000 to 300,000 clones, 70% to 90% found once; its top ten account for over 3.5%. Specimen: peripheral blood. All receptors derive from a woman aged 40 to 50 with acute or convalescent COVID-19.

Here the CDR3 reads CASSRDSRTEAFF. Here the CDR3 DNA reads TGTGCCAGCTCCAGGGACAGTAGGACTGAAGCTTTCTTT. This chain uses TRBV2 with TRBJ1-1, with TRBD1 matching over 7 bases. CDR1 SNHLY and CDR2 FYNNEI come from the germline V gene. This CDR3 has 13 residues. V shed 8 bases, J shed 5 bases, and the junction held 8 bases outside the gene matches.

This clone was detected only a few times. J is TRBJ1-6 and V is TRBV6-2 or TRBV6-3; 7 bases match TRBD1. Germline V gene data show CDR1 as MNHEY and CDR2 as SVGEGT. The CDR3 runs to 14 residues. With 2 bases clipped from V and 6 bases from J, the junction kept 1 base outside the gene matches. As DNA, the CDR3 is TGTGCCAGCAGTTACGGGGACAGTAATTCACCCCTCCACTTT. This encodes CASSYGDSNSPLHF.

The chain joins TRBV4-1 to TRBJ2-1; 9 bases are shared with TRBD2. The CDR3 covers 15 residues. Germline trimming cut 3 bases from V and 8 bases from J; bases unmatched to any gene: 8. The germline gives CDR1 MGHRA, CDR2 YSYEKL. DNA for the CDR3: TGCGCCAGCAGCCAGCCAGGCGGGGGGGCGGATGAGCAGTTCTTC. Protein sequence: CASSQPGGGADEQFF.

The V call is TRBV4-1, the J call TRBJ1-4; weak D call: TRBD1 (5 bases). Per the germline V gene, CDR1 is MGHRA and CDR2 is YSYEKL. This CDR3 has 16 residues. With 4 bases removed from V and 8 bases from J, the gap between germline ends came to 20 bases. CDR3 in amino acids: CASSPRPLQGKEKLFF. CDR3 coding DNA: TGCGCCAGCAGCCCCCGCCCCCTCCAGGGAAAGGAAAAACTGTTTTTT.

Written as DNA, the CDR3 is TGTGCCAGCAGTTTAATCCAGGGTACTGAAAAACTGTTTTTT. Protein: CASSLIQGTEKLFF. The gene calls are TRBV27 and TRBJ1-4, with D possibly being TRBD1 (5 bases). CDR1 is MNHEY and CDR2 is SMNVEV in the germline V gene (reference sequence). The CDR3 has 14 residues. The ends were cut back, 2 bases at V and 7 bases at J, with 11 bases in the middle.

The rearrangement links TRBV30 to TRBJ1-1; 7 nucleotides match TRBD1. The ends lost 7 bases at V and 1 base at J; junction bases unmatched: 9. The CDR3 covers 14 residues. The germline gives CDR1 GTSNPN, CDR2 SVGIG (reference sequence). The CDR3 DNA sequence: TGTGCCTTCTCCCTAGGGACAGCGAACACTGAAGCTTTCTTT. Protein product: CAFSLGTANTEAFF.

The rearrangement links TRBV7-2 to TRBJ1-6; D is undetermined. The CDR3 runs 14 residues. Trimming took 3 bases from V and 1 from J, leaving 4 bases between them. In germline, CDR1 is SGHTA, CDR2 FQGNSA. CDR3 region: CASSFESYNSPLHF. CDR3 nucleotide sequence: TGTGCCAGCAGCTTTGAGTCCTATAATTCACCCCTCCACTTT.

This rearrangement joins TRBV15 to TRBJ1-1, with 7 bases that match TRBD1. CDR1 is LNHNV and CDR2 is YYDKDF in the germline V gene (reference sequence). The junction had 14 bases not matched to a gene; V was cut back by 3 bases and J by 1 base. The CDR3 loop spans 18 amino acids. The CDR3 DNA sequence: TGTGCCACCAGCAGCCCAAAAGACAGGGACCAAGGGAACACTGAAGCTTTCTTT. It encodes CATSSPKDRDQGNTEAFF.

This chain uses TRBV7-2 with TRBJ2-5, with 10 bases that match TRBD2. The CDR3 runs 17 residues. Germline V gene sequence: CDR1 SGHTA, CDR2 FQGNSA. The ends lost 3 bases at V and 2 bases at J; junction bases unmatched: 9. The CDR3, as DNA: TGTGCCAGCAGCTTCGACCATTGGACTAGCGGACAAGAGACCCAGTACTTC. It encodes CASSFDHWTSGQETQYF.

The gene calls are TRBV5-1 and TRBJ1-4; possibly TRBD1 for D (5 bases). Trimming pared 1 base from V and 3 bases from J, leaving 10 bases between. This CDR3 comprises 15 residues. Germline CDR1 and CDR2: SGHRS and YFSETQ. CDR3 amino acids: CASSLLGGPNEKLFF. DNA of the CDR3: TGCGCCAGCAGCTTGCTCGGGGGACCTAATGAAAAACTGTTTTTT.

This clone was detected once. The V call is TRBV5-4, the J call TRBJ2-5; tentatively, D is TRBD2 (6 bases). This CDR3 comprises 14 residues. The V gene's germline CDR1 is SGHNT and CDR2 YYREEE (reference sequence). V was shortened by 3 bases and J by 2 bases, with 11 bases between the two germline ends. CDR3 region: CASSSAGTQETQYF. CDR3 DNA sequence: TGTGCCAGCAGCTCCGCCGGGACTCAAGAGACCCAGTACTTC.

V usage is TRBV19 and J usage is TRBJ1-5; D possibly corresponds to TRBD1 (5 bases). The germline gives CDR1 LNHDA, CDR2 SQIVND (reference sequence). Trimming cost V 6 bases and J 0 bases, with 18 bases left between them. The CDR3 sequence is 17 residues long. CDR3: CASSLPPGTTSNQPQHF. The DNA for the CDR3 is TGTGCCAGTAGCCTACCACCAGGGACTACTAGCAATCAGCCCCAGCATTTT.

The V and J genes are TRBV13 and TRBJ1-1; TRBD1 might be the D (5 bases). CDR3 length equals 13 residues. The ends were cut back, 4 bases at V and 10 bases at J, with 16 bases in the middle. Germline V gene sequence: CDR1 PRHDT, CDR2 FYEKMQ (reference sequence). DNA for the CDR3: TGTGCCAGCAGCTCCGGAGGGGTTCTCGTAGCTTTCTTT. Translated, it gives CASSSGGVLVAFF. Variable domain in full (rest from reference TRBV13 and TRBJ1-1): AAGVIQSPRHLIKEKRETATLKCYPIPRHDTVYWYQQGPGQDPQFLISFYEKMQSDKGSIPDRFSAQQFSDYHSELNMSSLELGDSALYFCASSSGGVLVAFFGQGTRLTVV.

Concerning this clone: This same CDR3 is encoded by further DNA sequences in the sample. This chain joins TRBV5-6 and TRBJ1-1; unclear D gene. Germline CDR1 and CDR2: SGHDT and YYEEEE. The CDR3 spans 14 residues. The ends were cut back, 1 base at V and 0 bases at J, with 7 bases in the middle. The CDR3 nucleotides are TGTGCCAGCAGCTTGCGGGGATTGAACACTGAAGCTTTCTTT. It specifies CASSLRGLNTEAFF.

This chain joins TRBV18 and TRBJ2-1, with 8 bases fitting TRBD2. CDR1 and CDR2 from the germline V gene are KGHSH and LQKENI. This CDR3 region has 15 residues. Trimming removed 0 bases from V and 6 bases from J; junction bases left unmatched: 4. DNA of the CDR3: TGTGCCAGCTCACCACCGGCGGGGGGACTCAATGAGCAGTTCTTC. It specifies CASSPPAGGLNEQFF.

The V and J genes are TRBV4-1 and TRBJ1-2; D gene ambiguous. Trimming cost V 2 bases and J 0 bases, with 4 bases left between them. Germline CDR1 is MGHRA and CDR2 is YSYEKL. The CDR3 is 13 amino acids. CDR3 loop: CASSQLPNYGYTF. In DNA form, the CDR3 reads TGCGCCAGCAGCCAACTCCCTAACTATGGCTACACCTTC.

The chain employs TRBV7-2 and TRBJ2-2; 11 bases are shared with TRBD2. The V segment lost 1 base and the J segment 5 bases; nucleotides outside the gene matches: 9. Germline values: CDR1 SGHTA, CDR2 FQGNSA. The CDR3 consists of 18 residues. This chain's CDR3 is CASSLEGLAGGWTGELFF. The CDR3 nucleotides read TGTGCCAGCAGCTTAGAAGGGCTAGCGGGGGGTTGGACCGGGGAGCTGTTTTTT.

The chain is built from TRBV12-5 and TRBJ1-3; D is unclear. The CDR3 sequence is 16 residues long. The germline CDR1 and CDR2 sequences are LGHNT and FRNRAP. Trimming stripped 1 base from V and 0 bases from J, with 10 bases between. The CDR3 sequence: CASGLARRDSGNTIYF. The DNA for the CDR3 is TGTGCTAGTGGTTTGGCCCGACGGGACTCTGGAAACACCATATATTTT.

The gene calls are TRBV27 and TRBJ1-6; unclear D gene. In germline, CDR1 is MNHEY, CDR2 SMNVEV (reference sequence). V lost 4 bases and J lost 3, with 7 bases in between. The CDR3 extends over 14 amino acids. Here the CDR3 reads CASSSRHYNSPLHF. The CDR3 coding sequence is TGTGCCAGCAGTTCGAGGCACTATAATTCACCCCTCCACTTT.

The chain is built from TRBV5-4 and TRBJ1-4, with D tentatively TRBD1 (5 bases). The germline V and J ends were trimmed by 4 bases and 0 bases, with 10 bases remaining between them. CDR1 and CDR2 from the germline V gene are SGHNT and YYREEE (reference sequence). The CDR3 consists of 15 residues. The CDR3 spells CASSPETATNEKLFF. For the CDR3, the DNA is TGTGCCAGCAGCCCTGAGACAGCAACTAATGAAAAACTGTTTTTT.

The rearrangement uses TRBV11-3 and TRBJ2-2, with TRBD1 matching over 10 bases. V dropped 5 bases and J dropped 5; count of bases not matched to a gene: 8. The germline gives CDR1 SGHNT, CDR2 YENEEA. This CDR3 is 16 amino acids long. The CDR3 here is CASSPRDRGITGELFF. The DNA of the CDR3 is TGTGCCAGCAGCCCCCGGGACAGGGGTATAACCGGGGAGCTGTTTTTT.

The chain links TRBV5-1 to TRBJ2-3; D unresolved. The CDR3 spans 13 residues. Germline V gene data show CDR1 as SGHRS and CDR2 as YFSETQ. With 0 bases removed from V and 4 bases from J, the gap between germline ends came to 6 bases. Here the CDR3 DNA reads TGCGCCAGCAGCTTGGTACCGGCAGATACGCAGTATTTT. This gives the protein CASSLVPADTQYF.

The genes are TRBV5-1 and TRBJ1-6, with D tentatively TRBD1 (6 bases). The CDR3 sequence is 16 residues long. Germline loops: CDR1 SGHRS, CDR2 YFSETQ. Trimming left V 0 bases short and J 2 bases short, with 9 bases between. The DNA for the CDR3 is TGCGCCAGCAGCTTGGCACAGGGCACCTATAATTCACCCCTCCACTTT. Translating it yields CASSLAQGTYNSPLHF. The full variable domain, with the rest looked up from reference TRBV5-1 and TRBJ1-6, is KAGVTQTPRYLIKTRGQQVTLSCSPISGHRSVSWYQQTPGQGLQFLFEYFSETQRNKGNFPGRFSGRQFSNSRSEMNVSTLELGDSALYLCASSLAQGTYNSPLHFGNGTRLTVT.

The CDR3 DNA reads as TGCGCCAGCAGCTTGGCCGCGGTGTTTGAAGACACCATATATTTT. This translates into CASSLAAVFEDTIYF. The V and J genes are TRBV5-1 and TRBJ1-3; D gene ambiguous. The length of the CDR3 is 15 residues. Trimming removed 0 bases at V and 8 bases at J, with 15 bases between. Germline values: CDR1 SGHRS, CDR2 YFSETQ. The complete variable domain, with remaining parts taken from reference TRBV5-1 and TRBJ1-3, reads KAGVTQTPRYLIKTRGQQVTLSCSPISGHRSVSWYQQTPGQGLQFLFEYFSETQRNKGNFPGRFSGRQFSNSRSEMNVSTLELGDSALYLCASSLAAVFEDTIYFGEGSWLTVV.

The gene calls are TRBV6-5 and TRBJ1-1; D is unresolved. Germline CDR1 MNHEY, CDR2 SVGAGI. Trimming left V 3 bases short and J 7 bases short, with 9 bases between. The CDR3 sequence is 12 residues long. The DNA of the CDR3 is TGTGCCAGCAGTTATCGGGGTGATGAAGCTTTCTTT. Translating gives CASSYRGDEAFF.

The V gene is TRBV5-1, the J gene TRBJ1-2; 7 bases are a match to TRBD1. The length of the CDR3 is 15 residues. CDR1 is SGHRS and CDR2 is YFSETQ in the germline V gene. J was trimmed by 2 bases and V by 0 bases; bases with no gene match: 4. The CDR3 DNA sequence: TGCGCCAGCAGCTTGGCCGGGACAGCGAACTATGGCTACACCTTC. It specifies CASSLAGTANYGYTF.

As DNA, the CDR3 is TGTGCCAGCAGCTTAGGTATAGCTAGCGGGGGGCGCACAGATACGCAGTATTTT. It translates to CASSLGIASGGRTDTQYF. J is TRBJ2-3 and V is TRBV11-2; 11 nucleotides line up with TRBD2. Germline V gene sequence: CDR1 SGHAT, CDR2 FQNNGV. The CDR3 spans 18 residues. The junction had 7 bases not matched to a gene; V was cut back by 1 base and J by 1 base.

V gene TRBV2 combines with J gene TRBJ1-3, with 11 bases fitting TRBD1. The CDR3 runs 15 residues. Germline-derived CDR1 and CDR2 are SNHLY and FYNNEI. Unmatched junction bases numbered 5, after V lost 6 bases and J lost 4 bases. The chain's CDR3 is CASSGQGARGNTIYF. The CDR3 DNA reads TGTGCCAGCAGCGGACAGGGGGCGCGGGGAAACACCATATATTTT.